These 10 T cell receptor beta chains originate from one sample sequenced in a study of OX40 agonist ivuxolimab in advanced cancers. The repertoire was sequenced with immunoSEQ multiplex PCR; TCRdb's copy has only in-frame clones and lacks some. Of approximately 60,000 clones listed, around 87% are singletons. Here the sequenced sample was CD4+ or CD8+ T cells sorted from blood, taken in a trial of the OX40 agonist ivuxolimab. These receptor sequences come from an adult with an advanced solid tumor such as melanoma, head and neck, liver or kidney cancer.

The V call is TRBV4-1, the J call TRBJ2-1; 9 positions agree with TRBD2. Trimming removed 6 bases from V and 9 bases from J; junction bases left unmatched: 12. Germline CDR1 MGHRA, CDR2 YSYEKL. The CDR3 extends over 15 amino acids. CDR3 region: CASRTFGSGSSEQFF. The CDR3 nucleotides read TGCGCCAGCAGAACTTTTGGTAGCGGGAGTTCTGAGCAGTTCTTC.

This chain links TRBV7-6 with TRBJ2-7; 9 bases agree with TRBD1. V was pared by 2 bases and J by 4 bases, with 3 bases of the junction left unmatched. The CDR3 is made up of 14 amino acids. Germline loops: CDR1 SGHVS, CDR2 FNYEAQ. The CDR3 loop is CASSLRQGDYEQYF. For the CDR3, the DNA is TGTGCCAGCAGCTTAAGACAGGGGGATTACGAGCAGTACTTC.

The chain recombines TRBV7-9 with TRBJ2-1; 9 bases agree with TRBD1. The CDR3 runs to 15 residues. Looked up from germline, CDR1 is SEHNR and CDR2 is FQNEAQ (reference sequence). With 2 bases clipped from V and 10 bases from J, the junction kept 9 bases outside the gene matches. CDR3 region: CASSLNRDREREQFF. The CDR3, as DNA: TGTGCCAGCAGCTTAAACCGGGACAGGGAGAGAGAGCAGTTCTTC. Using reference TRBV7-9 and TRBJ2-1 for the parts outside the CDR3, the full variable domain is DTGVSQNPRHKITKRGQNVTFRCDPISEHNRLYWYRQTLGQGPEFLTYFQNEAQLEKSRLLSDRFSAERPKGSFSTLEIQRTEQGDSAMYLCASSLNRDREREQFFGPGTRLTVL.

The gene calls are TRBV9 and TRBJ2-1; 7 nucleotides align to TRBD2. The CDR3 runs 14 residues. The germline gives CDR1 SGDLS, CDR2 YYNGEE. Trimming cost V 0 bases and J 8 bases; bases outside gene matches: 5. The CDR3 region has the DNA TGTGCCAGCAGCGTAGGCGGGAGTATTTATGAGCAGTTCTTC. It translates to CASSVGGSIYEQFF.

This clone was picked up a small number of times. Within the sample, other DNA sequences also encode this same CDR3. The chain carries TRBV9 and TRBJ1-1, with D unresolved. V lost 0 bases to trimming and J lost 3 bases, with 6 bases between them. Germline V CDR1 and CDR2: SGDLS, YYNGEE. The CDR3 length is 13 residues. CDR3 bases: TGTGCCAGCAGCGTAGGGGGAGACACTGAAGCTTTCTTT. It yields the protein CASSVGGDTEAFF.

This chain links TRBV6-5 with TRBJ2-1; 10 nucleotides line up with TRBD2. V lost 2 bases and J lost 6; bases outside the gene matches: 7. This CDR3 has 16 residues. CDR1 is MNHEY, CDR2 SVGAGI, per germline. The CDR3 reads CASSYTASGRGNEQFF. Here the CDR3 DNA reads TGTGCCAGCAGTTACACAGCGAGCGGGAGGGGCAATGAGCAGTTCTTC.

This clone was found a few times. The V gene is TRBV14, the J gene TRBJ1-1; no clear D. CDR3 length equals 11 residues. CDR1 and CDR2 from the germline V gene are SGHDN and FVKESK. Trimming left V 1 base short and J 5 bases short, with 2 bases between. The CDR3 reads CASSQGTEAFF. DNA for the CDR3: TGTGCCAGCAGCCAAGGTACTGAAGCTTTCTTT.

The gene calls are TRBV5-5 and TRBJ2-7; D ambiguous. Germline V gene data show CDR1 as SGHKS and CDR2 as YYEKEE (reference sequence). The CDR3 runs to 13 residues. V shed 5 bases and J shed 2 bases, with 11 bases lying between them. The CDR3 is CASRYDQAYEQYF. CDR3 sequence (DNA): TGTGCCAGCAGATATGACCAAGCCTACGAGCAGTACTTC.

The V and J genes are TRBV5-4 and TRBJ1-2, with no clear D. V gave up 4 bases and J gave up 4 bases, with 11 bases separating them. CDR1 is SGHNT and CDR2 is YYREEE in the germline V gene (reference sequence). The CDR3 has 13 amino acids. As DNA, the CDR3 is TGTGCCAGCAGCAACGATATAGCCTATGGCTACACCTTC. It encodes CASSNDIAYGYTF.

The chain links TRBV9 to TRBJ2-5; possibly TRBD1 for D (5 bases). Germline CDR1 is SGDLS and CDR2 is YYNGEE. This CDR3 spans 15 amino acids. V lost 1 base, J lost 2 bases, and 12 bases lay in between. The CDR3 DNA reads as TGTGCCAGCAGCGTATATGACAGCGTACAAGAGACCCAGTACTTC. Residues: CASSVYDSVQETQYF.